The 3 T cell receptor beta chains given below trace back to one sample, sequenced in a study of graft-versus-host responses after intestinal transplantation. No antigens are known for them. TCRdb's copy holds only in-frame clones and misses some; the assay was immunoSEQ multiplex PCR. The sample has about 26,000 clones; about 80% are singletons. The sequencing here drew on unstimulated CD4+ T cells sorted from spleen or lymph node cells, taken before intestinal transplant. The receptors stem from a human donor who received an intestinal transplant.

The chain employs TRBV2 and TRBJ1-2; D is perhaps TRBD1 (5 bases). CDR1 is SNHLY, CDR2 FYNNEI, per germline. This CDR3 comprises 15 residues. V gave up 1 base and J gave up 4 bases, with 13 bases separating them. CDR3 loop: CASSEGGREGYGYTF. Written as DNA, the CDR3 is TGTGCCAGCAGTGAAGGGGGGAGGGAGGGCTATGGCTACACCTTC.

The chain has TRBV18 and TRBJ2-3, with D perhaps assigned TRBD1 or TRBD2 (5 bases each). Germline V CDR1 and CDR2: KGHSH, LQKENI. V gave up 3 bases and J gave up 5 bases, with 12 bases separating them. The length of the CDR3 is 14 residues. DNA of the CDR3: TGTGCCAGCTCACCCTCGGCAGGGAGAGATACGCAGTATTTT. Its translation is CASSPSAGRDTQYF.

The J gene is TRBJ1-1, the V gene TRBV13; no firm D call. The CDR3 is made up of 13 amino acids. The V gene lost 7 bases and the J gene lost 7 bases, with 16 bases spanning the gap. Germline lookup yields CDR1 PRHDT and CDR2 FYEKMQ (reference sequence). For the CDR3, the DNA is TGTGCCAGCAAGAGGCTGCAGGACCTTGAAGCTTTCTTT. Amino acids: CASKRLQDLEAFF.